The sequence of this TCR beta chain was determined in a study of PD-1 blockade in classical Hodgkin lymphoma. General study results and limits: Individuals initiating nivolumab under 1 year after ASCT were excluded. Possible causes of repertoire differences, disease activity or prior therapy, remain undefined. Significant TCR diversity gains by C4D1 occurred in CD4+ but not CD8+ cells. Baseline diversity resembling that of newly diagnosed patients was seen in complete responders.

The table came from immunoSEQ multiplex PCR; TCRdb's copy has only in-frame clones and leaves some out. The sample includes more than 30,000 clones, 82% seen only once; the top ten take approximately 29%. Germline V gene lookup returns CDR1 SGDLS and CDR2 YYNGEE. This CDR3 has 16 residues. The J segment lost 1 base and the V segment lost 0 bases, leaving 5 bases of the junction unmatched. Notes on this clone: Antigen: not known.

Autologous stem cell transplantation was followed by relapse in every patient, and brentuximab vedotin exposure varied. This sequence originates from a human donor with classical Hodgkin lymphoma. The sample here was peripheral blood mononuclear cells (PBMCs), taken at baseline. This rearrangement joins TRBV9 to TRBJ1-2, with 8 positions matching TRBD1. The CDR3 loop reads CASSVANRGNNYGYTF. In DNA, the CDR3 is TGTGCCAGCAGCGTAGCTAACAGGGGGAATAACTATGGCTACACCTTC.